Detailed here is one T cell receptor (beta chain). Its specificity is not known. Trimming left V 7 bases short and J 1 base short, with 22 bases between. CDR1 and CDR2 (germline): LNHDA, SQIVND (reference sequence). The CDR3 has 17 residues. The data stem from a study of shared clonotypes between healthy human individuals. Overall study results and limits: The sampled material consisted only of blood, and tissue repertoires are likely to differ. Rarefaction revealed incomplete sorted-subset sequencing despite large depth.

Measured with immunoSEQ multiplex PCR; TCRdb has only the in-frame clones, and not every one. The sample has millions of clones, over 90% seen once. The sample comprised naive CD4+ T cells from PBMCs. Subset here: CD45RA+ positively selected. This clonotype was obtained from a man aged 18 to 30 in good health. Some clones in this sample may be carry-over from other donors' samples. V gene TRBV19 combines with J gene TRBJ1-2, with a tentative D call TRBD1 (6 bases). The CDR3 coding sequence is TGTGCCAGTACGGCCCCAGGGGCTACCGATTTTAACTATGGCTACACCTTC. Translated: CASTAPGATDFNYGYTF.